What follows are 6 T cell receptor delta chains derived from one specimen sequenced in a study of gamma-delta T cells after stem cell transplantation. TCRdb reprocessed the RT-PCR reads through CATT. The sample has 11,000 or so delta-chain clones, 1.3% seen once. Sequencing was done on a sample of gamma-delta T cells. The receptors here all came from a human donor. It is not recorded whose cells these are; they may come from a transplant donor.

A remark on this clone: A read error may produce the germline difference seen at one junction end. The CDR3 sequence: CARDSLLGDSLDTDKLIF. The CDR3 nucleotides are TGTGCCCGTGACTCCTTACTGGGGGATTCTTTAGACACCGATAAACTCATCTTT. The rearrangement joins TRDV2 to TRDJ1; TRDD3 matches 10 bases. The germline gives CDR1 GEAIGNYY, CDR2 EKD. This CDR3 comprises 18 residues.

A remark on this clone: The sample carries other DNA sequences with the same CDR3. The rearrangement uses TRDV2 and TRDJ1; TRDD3 matches at 10 bases. The CDR3 has 14 residues. Unmatched junction bases numbered 2, after V lost 3 bases and J lost 2 bases. Germline CDR1 is GEAIGNYY and CDR2 is EKD. Here the CDR3 reads CACDPLGDTDKLIF. Written as DNA, the CDR3 is TGTGCCTGTGACCCACTGGGGGATACCGATAAACTCATCTTT.

This clone appeared a few times. A read error is possible here, since a much larger clone lies one base away. V gene TRDV2 combines with J gene TRDJ1, with TRDD3 matching over 9 bases. CDR3 length: 18 residues. Germline CDR1 and CDR2: GEAIGNYY and EKD. CDR3 sequence (DNA): TGTGCCTGTGACACCGTATCCAGTACTGGGGGAACCACCGATAAACTCACCTTT. Encoded protein: CACDTVSSTGGTTDKLTF.

By share, this clone ranks as medium-sized. The V call is TRDV2, the J call TRDJ1; 8 bases align to TRDD3. The CDR3 is 18 amino acids. The V gene end was trimmed by 3 bases and the J gene end by 1 base; junction bases not matched to a gene: 15. Per germline, CDR1 GEAIGNYY and CDR2 EKD. The CDR3 loop reads CACDPTGSTGGSTDKLIF. Written as DNA, the CDR3 is TGTGCCTGTGACCCTACGGGGAGTACTGGGGGTAGCACCGATAAACTCATCTTT.

This clone was seen ten or more times. This chain joins TRDV2 and TRDJ3; 8 bases fit TRDD3. The germline V gene encodes CDR1 GEAIGNYY and CDR2 EKD. The CDR3 totals 22 residues. Unmatched junction bases numbered 18, after V lost 3 bases and J lost 0 bases. The CDR3 here is CACDPITPTGGSSSWDTRQMFF. DNA for the CDR3: TGTGCCTGTGACCCTATAACCCCTACTGGGGGCTCTAGCTCCTGGGACACCCGACAGATGTTTTTC.

Only a few counts were recorded for this clone. The protein recorded in TCRdb matches a much larger clone and deviates from this DNA's translation at residue 5, suggesting a read error; the protein here is obtained by translating the DNA. The V gene is TRDV2, the J gene TRDJ1; 11 bases match TRDD3. Germline assignment: CDR1 GEAIGNYY and CDR2 EKD. This CDR3 spans 18 amino acids. V trimming: 3 bases; J trimming: 2 bases; junction bases outside the gene matches: 13. The CDR3, as DNA: TGTGCCTGTGACCCGGTACTGGGGGATAAGAGTGAGACCGATAAACTCATCTTT. Residues: CACDPVLGDKSETDKLIF.